This entry lists 26 T cell receptor beta chains sequenced from one sample in a study of blood T cells in healthy people across ages. For the second PCR, which ran for roughly 7 to 11 cycles, a sample-barcoded 5' primer and a J-beta primer mix were used. TCRdb re-derived calls from the 5' RACE reads in MiXCR, one entry per CDR3 protein. The sample records about 1.4 million distinct CDR3 sequences, 55% to 75% being singletons. What was sequenced was blood. The receptor source for this set is a man between 18 and 35 years old in good health.

This chain links TRBV25-1 with TRBJ2-7; D is unclear. Germline assignment: CDR1 MGHDK and CDR2 SYGVNS. The length of the CDR3 is 12 residues. V gave up 4 bases and J gave up 6 bases, with 10 bases separating them. DNA of the CDR3: TGTGCCAGCAGTGTTTCAGCGCTCGAGCAGTACTTC. Amino acids: CASSVSALEQYF.

This clonotype was picked up a small number of times. V is TRBV6-1 and J is TRBJ1-2; 8 bases map to TRBD1. After removal of 6 bases from V and 8 bases from J, the junction contained 11 bases not matched to a gene. The CDR3 runs to 14 residues. Germline V CDR1 and CDR2: MNHNS, SASEGT. This CDR3 reads CASRDGQGGGGYTF. In DNA form, the CDR3 reads TGTGCCAGCAGGGACGGACAGGGTGGAGGAGGCTACACCTTC.

The chain links TRBV4-1 to TRBJ2-5; TRBD2 matches 12 bases. The J call could be wrong; TRBJ2-7 is a better fit for the DNA end. Germline V gene lookup returns CDR1 MGHRA and CDR2 YSYEKL. This CDR3 spans 18 amino acids. The CDR3 sequence: CASSRPDLAGGPESEQYF. CDR3 nucleotide sequence: TGCGCCAGCAGCCGGCCAGACCTAGCGGGAGGGCCAGAGAGCGAGCAGTACTTC.

Only a few counts were recorded for this clonotype. This sequence joins TRBV15 and TRBJ2-5, with D perhaps TRBD1 (5 bases). The CDR3 sequence is 16 residues long. V was cut by 1 base and J by 1 base, with 13 bases left in between. The germline V gene encodes CDR1 LNHNV and CDR2 YYDKDF (reference sequence). Here the CDR3 reads CATSRGDYRFQETQYF. CDR3 nucleotides: TGTGCCACCAGCAGAGGAGATTACAGGTTCCAAGAGACCCAGTACTTC.

The V call is TRBV11-2, the J call TRBJ1-1; D gene unclear. CDR3 size: 15 residues. Trimming pared 2 bases from V and 4 bases from J, leaving 14 bases between. Looked up from germline, CDR1 is SGHAT and CDR2 is FQNNGV. CDR3 residues: CASSLWSGRSTEAFF. For the CDR3, the DNA is TGTGCCAGCAGCTTATGGTCTGGGCGGAGCACTGAAGCTTTCTTT. The whole variable domain, remainder taken from reference TRBV11-2 and TRBJ1-1, is EAGVAQSPRYKIIEKRQSVAFWCNPISGHATLYWYQQILGQGPKLLIQFQNNGVVDDSQLPKDRFSAERLKGVDSTLKIQPAKLEDSAVYLCASSLWSGRSTEAFFGQGTRLTVV.

The chain employs TRBV9 and TRBJ1-3, with 10 bases lining up with TRBD1. The junction had 2 bases not matched to a gene; V was cut back by 2 bases and J by 0 bases. Germline-derived CDR1 and CDR2 are SGDLS and YYNGEE. The CDR3 has 16 amino acids. This CDR3 is CASSVGQGNSGNTIYF. CDR3 in DNA: TGTGCCAGCAGCGTGGGACAGGGGAACTCTGGAAACACCATATATTTT.

This clonotype was observed once. This chain joins TRBV2 and TRBJ2-1; D not resolved. The V end was cut by 6 bases, the J end by 3 bases, with 21 bases between. This CDR3 region has 17 residues. Germline V gene sequence: CDR1 SNHLY, CDR2 FYNNEI. The CDR3 region has the DNA TGTGCCAGCAGCACACCGAACCTTCCCGATTACTACAATGAGCAGTTCTTC. Translation: CASSTPNLPDYYNEQFF. The full variable domain, in which reference TRBV2 and TRBJ2-1 provide the parts outside the CDR3, is EPEVTQTPSHQVTQMGQEVILRCVPISNHLYFYWYRQILGQKVEFLVSFYNNEISEKSEIFDDQFSVERPDGSNFTLKIRSTKLEDSAMYFCASSTPNLPDYYNEQFFGPGTRLTVL.

This chain links TRBV7-2 with TRBJ2-5; 7 bases align to TRBD2. The closer fit of TRBJ2-7 to the DNA end suggests the J call may be wrong. CDR1 is SGHTA, CDR2 FQGNSA, per germline. The CDR3 is 15 amino acids. The DNA of the CDR3 is TGTGCCAGCAGCTTCTTATGGGAGGGCCACTACGAGCAGTACTTC. Protein product: CASSFLWEGHYEQYF.

The J gene is TRBJ1-6, the V gene TRBV4-2, with 8 bases aligning to TRBD1. The CDR3 loop spans 16 amino acids. The germline CDR1 and CDR2 sequences are LGHNA and YNFKEQ. With V trimmed by 1 base and J by 8 bases, 7 bases remained unmatched. The CDR3 reads CASSQGRTGWDSPLHF. Here the CDR3 DNA reads TGTGCCAGCAGCCAAGGCCGGACAGGGTGGGATTCACCCCTCCACTTT.

The chain joins TRBV12-3 or TRBV12-4 to TRBJ2-1; D unclear. CDR3 size: 15 residues. V lost 1 base, J lost 3 bases, and 10 bases lay in between. CDR3 DNA: TGTGCCAGCAGTTTAGGGGAAATCGTCTACAATGAGCAGTTCTTC. Translation: CASSLGEIVYNEQFF.

The chain recombines TRBV7-9 with TRBJ2-6; D not resolved. The CDR3 consists of 11 residues. Germline V CDR1 and CDR2: SEHNR, FQNEAQ (reference sequence). Trimming pared 5 bases from V and 8 bases from J, leaving 4 bases between. The CDR3 region has the DNA TGTGCCAGCAGCCATCCCAACGTCCTGACTTTC. It encodes CASSHPNVLTF. The full variable domain, its missing parts supplied by reference TRBV7-9 and TRBJ2-6, is DTGVSQNPRHKITKRGQNVTFRCDPISEHNRLYWYRQTLGQGPEFLTYFQNEAQLEKSRLLSDRFSAERPKGSFSTLEIQRTEQGDSAMYLCASSHPNVLTFGAGSRLTVL.

The chain combines TRBV2 with TRBJ2-7, with 8 bases identical to TRBD2. The last part of the DNA fits TRBJ2-5 better; the J call may be wrong. The CDR3 extends over 17 amino acids. From germline, CDR1 is SNHLY and CDR2 FYNNEI. The CDR3 nucleotides read TGTGCCAGCGGTCAACCGGGACTAGTAGAGGGGAAAGAGACCCAGTACTTC. Its protein is CASGQPGLVEGKETQYF.

In its sample, this clonotype was seen a few times. V usage is TRBV7-2 and J usage is TRBJ2-4, with 8 nucleotides matching TRBD1. The germline V gene has CDR1 SGHTA and CDR2 FQGNSA. This CDR3 has 15 amino acids. V was clipped by 4 bases and J by 5 bases; unmatched bases: 7. CDR3: CASSSQGQVENIQYF. CDR3 nucleotides: TGTGCCAGCAGCTCCCAGGGACAGGTGGAAAACATTCAGTACTTC.

The chain recombines TRBV29-1 with TRBJ2-7, with D possibly called TRBD1 or TRBD2 (5 bases each). The CDR3 consists of 12 residues. Germline V gene lookup returns CDR1 SQVTM and CDR2 ANQGSEA. Trimming cost V 7 bases and J 5 bases, with 15 bases left between them. The CDR3, as DNA: TGCAGCGCGGGGCCGGGGAGCCACGAGCAGTACTTC. It encodes CSAGPGSHEQYF.

The chain employs TRBV20-1 and TRBJ2-1; 7 bases line up with TRBD2. CDR3 length: 15 residues. The germline V gene has CDR1 DFQATT and CDR2 SNEGSKA (reference sequence). Trimming at V came to 3 bases and at J to 10 bases, leaving 15 bases not matched to a gene. DNA for the CDR3: TGCAGTGCTAGCCTAGCGGCCACGACCGGAGGGGAGCAGTTCTTC. Translation gives CSASLAATTGGEQFF.

This clonotype was recorded a few times. The chain has TRBV29-1 and TRBJ1-2; no clear D. CDR1 is SQVTM and CDR2 is ANQGSEA in the germline V gene. The ends were cut back, 6 bases at V and 5 bases at J, with 16 bases in the middle. The CDR3 covers 13 residues. The CDR3 DNA follows: TGCAGCGTGTGGGAGGCGGAGAGATATGGCTACACCTTC. It is translated as CSVWEAERYGYTF.

The rearrangement uses TRBV10-3 and TRBJ2-5, with D perhaps TRBD1 (6 bases). This CDR3 has 13 residues. Deletions cut 7 bases from V and 4 bases from J, with 13 bases between. Germline V CDR1 and CDR2: ENHRY, SYGVKD. This CDR3 reads CAINRDIPETQYF. CDR3 nucleotides: TGTGCCATCAATCGGGACATACCAGAGACCCAGTACTTC.

V usage is TRBV4-2 and J usage is TRBJ2-2; 13 nucleotides line up with TRBD2. The CDR3 has 18 residues. J was trimmed by 7 bases and V by 1 base; bases with no gene match: 9. CDR1 is LGHNA and CDR2 is YNFKEQ in the germline V gene. In nucleotides, the CDR3 is TGTGCCAGCAGCCAAGCTCATACTAGCGGGGGGGCTGGCGGGGAGCTGTTTTTT. Its translation: CASSQAHTSGGAGGELFF.

This clonotype was counted a few times. This rearrangement joins TRBV27 to TRBJ1-2; TRBD1 is a possible D gene (6 bases). Trimming took off 5 bases at V and 8 bases at J, with 15 bases between the two ends. The CDR3 sequence is 13 residues long. Per germline, CDR1 MNHEY and CDR2 SMNVEV (reference sequence). CDR3 loop: CASSPTGFGGYTF. CDR3 bases: TGTGCCAGCAGTCCTACAGGGTTTGGAGGCTACACCTTC.

This clonotype was seen many times. This chain connects TRBV29-1 to TRBJ2-7; a weak D match, TRBD1 (5 bases). Deletions cut 4 bases from V and 6 bases from J, with 10 bases between. The CDR3 has 11 amino acids. CDR1 and CDR2 (germline): SQVTM, ANQGSEA. CDR3 sequence reads: CSVGSRVEQYF. CDR3 nucleotide sequence: TGCAGCGTTGGATCCAGGGTCGAGCAGTACTTC.

This chain links TRBV4-1 with TRBJ1-6; D is perhaps TRBD1 (5 bases). Trimming shortened V by 1 base and J by 9 bases, and 13 bases separated the two germline ends. Germline values: CDR1 MGHRA, CDR2 YSYEKL. The CDR3 spans 15 residues. The CDR3 nucleotides are TGCGCCAGCAGCCAAGTCGCGGGGGATCGTTCACCCCTCCACTTT. It encodes CASSQVAGDRSPLHF.

The rearrangement uses TRBV5-1 and TRBJ2-1; 7 bases agree with TRBD1. From germline, CDR1 is SGHRS and CDR2 YFSETQ. The CDR3 has 15 amino acids. After removal of 5 bases from V and 3 bases from J, the junction contained 8 bases not matched to a gene. CDR3 in amino acids: CASRSDRDLYNEQFF. For the CDR3, the DNA is TGCGCCAGCAGGTCCGACAGGGACCTCTACAATGAGCAGTTCTTC.

The rearrangement links TRBV20-1 to TRBJ1-6; D unresolved. There are 12 residues in the CDR3. Per the germline V gene, CDR1 is DFQATT and CDR2 is SNEGSKA (reference sequence). Trimming removed 2 bases from V and 10 bases from J, with 9 bases in between. The CDR3 protein is CSARRSDSPLHF. The CDR3 region has the DNA TGCAGTGCTAGAAGAAGCGACTCACCCCTCCACTTT.

This clonotype has just one count. This chain joins TRBV6-5 and TRBJ1-2; maybe TRBD1 (5 bases). The CDR3 is made up of 14 amino acids. Germline V lookup: CDR1 MNHEY, CDR2 SVGAGI. Trimming took 5 bases from V and 8 from J, leaving 18 bases between them. CDR3 coding DNA: TGTGCCAGCAGTAGGGACGGGAACCGATTCGGCTACACCTTC. It is translated as CASSRDGNRFGYTF.

The chain combines TRBV2 with TRBJ2-6; possibly TRBD1 for D (6 bases). This CDR3 spans 18 amino acids. Trimming stripped 5 bases from V and 1 base from J, with 18 bases between. Germline lookup yields CDR1 SNHLY and CDR2 FYNNEI. CDR3 sequence reads: CASSFPLTQGSGANVLTF. The CDR3 DNA reads TGTGCCAGCAGTTTCCCCTTAACACAGGGATCTGGGGCCAACGTCCTGACTTTC.

This clonotype occurred a few times. The chain links TRBV27 to TRBJ2-4; 10 bases are a match to TRBD1. CDR3 length: 16 residues. CDR1 is MNHEY and CDR2 is SMNVEV in the germline V gene (reference sequence). Germline trimming cut 6 bases from V and 3 bases from J; bases unmatched to any gene: 8. The CDR3 coding sequence is TGTGCCAGCAGCCCGGGACAGGGGTTGGGCAAAAACATTCAGTACTTC. It is translated as CASSPGQGLGKNIQYF.